This entry lists 32 T cell receptor beta chains sequenced from one sample in a study of blood T cell repertoires in COVID-19. Profiling relied on immunoSEQ multiplex PCR, and the TCRdb table lists in-frame clones only, not all of them. This table has about 280,000 clones, 87% appearing once. The sequenced sample was PBMCs or T cells enriched from blood (not recorded which). The origin of the receptors is a woman in her forties who had recovered from COVID-19.

The chain has TRBV11-2 and TRBJ2-3; 9 nucleotides agree with TRBD2. Germline values: CDR1 SGHAT, CDR2 FQNNGV. Trimming took 5 bases from V and 0 from J; bases not matched to a gene: 12. CDR3 length: 18 amino acids. CDR3 sequence (DNA): TGTGCCAGCAGCCGGCCCCTCCCGACTAGCGGTAGCACAGATACGCAGTATTTT. Translating gives CASSRPLPTSGSTDTQYF.

The table lists this clone with a count of one. The chain combines TRBV6-2 or TRBV6-3 with TRBJ1-1; no firm D call. Trimming removed 2 bases from V and 4 bases from J, with 8 bases in between. Germline loops: CDR1 MNHEY, CDR2 SVGEGT. The length of the CDR3 is 13 residues. The CDR3 DNA is TGTGCCAGCAGTTACAGACACCCCACTGAAGCTTTCTTT. The encoded protein is CASSYRHPTEAFF.

This chain links TRBV27 with TRBJ1-1, with 7 bases identical to TRBD1. Trimming took 3 bases from V and 1 from J; bases not matched to a gene: 2. Germline CDR1 MNHEY, CDR2 SMNVEV (reference sequence). This CDR3 spans 14 amino acids. DNA for the CDR3: TGTGCCAGCAGTTTGAGACAGGGGAACACTGAAGCTTTCTTT. It encodes CASSLRQGNTEAFF.

The genes are TRBV9 and TRBJ2-1, with 8 bases that match TRBD2. In germline, CDR1 is SGDLS, CDR2 YYNGEE. Germline trimming cut 0 bases from V and 9 bases from J; bases unmatched to any gene: 11. This CDR3 has 16 amino acids. As DNA, the CDR3 is TGTGCCAGCAGCGTAGCTACTAGCGGAGCCGGGGGTGAGCAGTTCTTC. Protein: CASSVATSGAGGEQFF.

This chain connects TRBV5-1 to TRBJ1-6; TRBD1 is a possible D gene (6 bases). CDR1 is SGHRS and CDR2 is YFSETQ in the germline V gene. This CDR3 is 15 amino acids long. Trimming took off 3 bases at V and 5 bases at J, with 12 bases between the two ends. CDR3 DNA sequence: TGCGCCAGCAGCTCCCGGGACACTGATAATTCACCCCTCCACTTT. Encoded protein: CASSSRDTDNSPLHF.

The rearrangement uses TRBV19 and TRBJ2-1, with 12 nucleotides matching TRBD2. The CDR3 has 16 residues. Per the germline V gene, CDR1 is LNHDA and CDR2 is SQIVND (reference sequence). V trimming: 9 bases; J trimming: 4 bases; junction bases outside the gene matches: 10. The DNA for the CDR3 is TGTGCCAGCAAAAAGACTAGCGGGAGCCCTTACAATGAGCAGTTCTTC. As protein: CASKKTSGSPYNEQFF.

The gene calls are TRBV5-6 and TRBJ2-1; 12 nucleotides match TRBD1. The V segment lost 2 bases and the J segment 8 bases; nucleotides outside the gene matches: 5. CDR3 length: 15 residues. CDR1 and CDR2 (germline): SGHDT, YYEEEE. CDR3 DNA sequence: TGTGCCAGCAGCTTCCGGGACAGGGGGCTGGATGAGCAGTTCTTC. Translated, it gives CASSFRDRGLDEQFF.

The chain uses TRBV10-3 and TRBJ2-1; 10 bases fit TRBD2. The CDR3 consists of 14 residues. V lost 6 bases to trimming and J lost 8 bases; unmatched junction nucleotides: 7. Germline CDR1 is ENHRY and CDR2 is SYGVKD. The CDR3 here is CAIRASGSRDEQFF. CDR3 in DNA: TGTGCCATCAGGGCTAGCGGGAGTAGGGATGAGCAGTTCTTC.

This clone was seen once. The J gene is TRBJ2-7, the V gene TRBV30; a possible D gene is TRBD1 (5 bases). CDR3 length: 14 amino acids. Germline CDR1 GTSNPN, CDR2 SVGIG (reference sequence). V shed 2 bases and J shed 2 bases, with 13 bases lying between them. The CDR3 sequence: CAWSSDSGPYEQYF. The CDR3 DNA sequence: TGTGCCTGGAGTTCCGACAGTGGGCCCTACGAGCAGTACTTC.

This clone has a single count. This sequence joins TRBV28 and TRBJ1-4; D is unclear. There are 13 residues in the CDR3. V was trimmed by 3 bases and J by 5 bases, leaving 7 bases between them. The V gene's germline CDR1 is MDHEN and CDR2 SYDVKM. The CDR3 sequence is CASSFSQNEKLFF. The CDR3 nucleotides read TGTGCCAGCAGTTTTAGCCAAAATGAAAAACTGTTTTTT.

The chain couples TRBV19 to TRBJ2-3, with 10 bases fitting TRBD2. The CDR3 covers 17 residues. V lost 6 bases, J lost 1 base, and 10 bases stayed unmatched. Germline V gene sequence: CDR1 LNHDA, CDR2 SQIVND (reference sequence). The CDR3 DNA reads as TGTGCCAGTAGCCCACCCCCGGGGACTAGCGGCACAGATACGCAGTATTTT. Translating gives CASSPPPGTSGTDTQYF.

The chain combines TRBV19 with TRBJ2-1, with TRBD1 identical over 8 bases. CDR3 length equals 15 residues. Germline lookup yields CDR1 LNHDA and CDR2 SQIVND (reference sequence). After removal of 7 bases from V and 6 bases from J, the junction contained 11 bases not matched to a gene. DNA for the CDR3: TGTGCCAGTATTGACAGGGGCGAATCCGCCAATGAGCAGTTCTTC. This sequence encodes CASIDRGESANEQFF.

The rearrangement links TRBV28 to TRBJ2-7, with 7 bases that match TRBD1. This CDR3 comprises 15 residues. Trimming took 8 bases from V and 5 from J; bases not matched to a gene: 15. The germline V gene has CDR1 MDHEN and CDR2 SYDVKM. CDR3 DNA sequence: TGTGCCAGCTCTTTCGGTGGGACAGCCTTCCACGAGCAGTACTTC. Encoded protein: CASSFGGTAFHEQYF.

The CDR3 reads CATPWRRANEKLFF. The CDR3 DNA is TGTGCTACCCCCTGGCGGAGGGCTAATGAAAAACTGTTTTTT. The V gene is TRBV7-7, the J gene TRBJ1-4; D gene unclear. CDR3 size: 14 residues. Germline-derived CDR1 and CDR2 are SSHAT and FNYEAQ (reference sequence).

The chain carries TRBV3-1 (or the pseudogene TRBV3-2) and TRBJ2-7; 7 bases are shared with TRBD2. CDR1 LGHDT and CDR2 YNNKEL come from the germline V gene (reference sequence). V was clipped by 3 bases and J by 2 bases; unmatched bases: 7. The CDR3 has 15 residues. The CDR3 DNA sequence: TGTGCCAGCAGCCAGGCCAGCGGGAACGCCTACGAGCAGTACTTC. The encoded protein is CASSQASGNAYEQYF.

This clone came up once. This rearrangement joins TRBV28 to TRBJ2-1, with a tentative D call TRBD1 (7 bases). CDR1 MDHEN and CDR2 SYDVKM come from the germline V gene. The V and J ends lost 6 bases and 2 bases respectively, with 14 bases between them. The CDR3 covers 15 residues. CDR3 loop: CASRRDSGTYNEQFF. DNA of the CDR3: TGTGCCAGCAGGCGGGACAGTGGAACCTACAATGAGCAGTTCTTC.

This clone was detected only once. The rearrangement uses TRBV7-5 and TRBJ2-1; TRBD2 is the table's D call, not checked against the DNA. TRBV7-5 counts as a pseudogene. This CDR3 has 20 residues. The CDR3 is CARSLNPAMTSGREYNEQFF. The CDR3 coding sequence is TGTGCCAGAAGCTTAAATCCTGCTATGACTAGCGGGAGGGAGTACAATGAGCAGTTCTTC.

The rearrangement joins TRBV12-3 or TRBV12-4 to TRBJ1-4, with 10 bases aligning to TRBD1. V gave up 6 bases and J gave up 8 bases; unmatched junction bases: 3. This CDR3 region has 13 residues. CDR3 in amino acids: CASRGQGKEKLFF. For the CDR3, the DNA is TGTGCCAGCAGGGGACAGGGGAAGGAAAAACTGTTTTTT.

The V and J genes are TRBV28 and TRBJ1-1, with D possibly matching TRBD1 (5 bases). V gave up 6 bases and J gave up 4 bases, with 12 bases separating them. This CDR3 region has 13 residues. Germline CDR1 MDHEN, CDR2 SYDVKM. The CDR3: CASSLQGSTEAFF. CDR3 sequence (DNA): TGTGCCAGCAGCCTTCAGGGTTCCACTGAAGCTTTCTTT.

Notes on this clone: At the DNA level, this CDR3 is encoded by other sequences in the same sample as well. The chain uses TRBV11-2 and TRBJ1-1, with unresolved D. V was shortened by 0 bases and J by 1 base, with 6 bases between the two germline ends. Germline CDR1 reads SGHAT; CDR2 reads FQNNGV. This CDR3 region has 14 residues. CDR3 bases: TGTGCCAGCAGCTTAGATCGACAGAACACTGAAGCTTTCTTT. Its translation is CASSLDRQNTEAFF. Filled out from reference TRBV11-2 and TRBJ1-1, the complete variable domain reads EAGVAQSPRYKIIEKRQSVAFWCNPISGHATLYWYQQILGQGPKLLIQFQNNGVVDDSQLPKDRFSAERLKGVDSTLKIQPAKLEDSAVYLCASSLDRQNTEAFFGQGTRLTVV.

The V and J genes are TRBV7-9 and TRBJ1-1; 7 bases map to TRBD1. Per the germline V gene, CDR1 is SEHNR and CDR2 is FQNEAQ (reference sequence). The junction had 9 bases not matched to a gene; V was cut back by 2 bases and J by 0 bases. The CDR3 totals 17 residues. The DNA for the CDR3 is TGTGCCAGCAGCTTAATTGGGGGACAGTGGATGAACACTGAAGCTTTCTTT. Protein: CASSLIGGQWMNTEAFF.

The gene calls are TRBV19 and TRBJ2-2; TRBD1 might be the D (6 bases). Trimming shortened V by 6 bases and J by 3 bases, and 14 bases separated the two germline ends. Germline V lookup: CDR1 LNHDA, CDR2 SQIVND (reference sequence). This CDR3 region has 15 residues. The chain's CDR3 is CASRKTGIDTGELFF. The CDR3 DNA follows: TGTGCCAGTAGGAAGACAGGTATTGACACCGGGGAGCTGTTTTTT.

The V gene is TRBV5-1, the J gene TRBJ2-5; 7 nucleotides agree with TRBD2. Looked up from germline, CDR1 is SGHRS and CDR2 is YFSETQ. This CDR3 has 14 residues. Losses at the gene ends were 1 base for V and 6 bases for J; bases not matched to a gene: 6. The CDR3 loop reads CASSLSAGSQTQYF. The CDR3 DNA follows: TGCGCCAGCAGCTTGTCAGCGGGATCGCAGACCCAGTACTTC.

The CDR3 nucleotides read TGTGCCAGCAGTGGGGCCGGAATCTACTATGGCTACACCTTC. It translates to CASSGAGIYYGYTF. The V and J genes are TRBV28 and TRBJ1-2; D possibly corresponds to TRBD1 (5 bases). Trimming left V 5 bases short and J 3 bases short, with 13 bases between. CDR1 MDHEN and CDR2 SYDVKM come from the germline V gene. The CDR3 is 14 residues long.

This chain links TRBV5-8 with TRBJ2-2, with 7 bases lining up with TRBD2. The CDR3 consists of 16 residues. The V gene's germline CDR1 is SGHTS and CDR2 YDEGEE. V was pared by 4 bases and J by 4 bases, with 10 bases of the junction left unmatched. CDR3 in amino acids: CASSHDPSGRTGELFF. CDR3 bases: TGTGCCAGCAGCCATGACCCTAGCGGACGCACCGGGGAGCTGTTTTTT.

The chain combines TRBV6-5 with TRBJ2-7; 10 nucleotides agree with TRBD2. Germline CDR1 MNHEY, CDR2 SVGAGI. The CDR3 has 15 residues. Losses at the gene ends were 6 bases for V and 4 bases for J; bases not matched to a gene: 9. The CDR3 spells CASREGAGGLYEQYF. In DNA form, the CDR3 reads TGTGCCAGCAGGGAGGGAGCGGGAGGGTTATACGAGCAGTACTTC.

This clone was seen a single time. This sequence joins TRBV15 and TRBJ2-3; 9 bases fit TRBD2. The CDR3 is 14 amino acids. The V and J ends lost 0 bases and 8 bases, in that order; junction bases with no gene match: 3. The germline CDR1 and CDR2 sequences are LNHNV and YYDKDF (reference sequence). CDR3 sequence: CATSRDPAGGTQYF. Here the CDR3 DNA reads TGTGCCACCAGCAGAGATCCAGCGGGGGGTACGCAGTATTTT.

The sample holds one count of this clone. V is TRBV2 and J is TRBJ1-3; possible D gene TRBD1, 5 bases. The CDR3 spans 13 residues. V lost 11 bases and J 9 bases, leaving 20 bases between the germline ends. Germline CDR1 is SNHLY and CDR2 is FYNNEI. CDR3 sequence (DNA): TGTGCCGGAACACAGGAGCCAAGGGGCACCATATATTTT. It translates to CAGTQEPRGTIYF.

This chain links TRBV5-5 with TRBJ2-3; D possibly corresponds to TRBD2 (6 bases). This CDR3 has 16 residues. Germline CDR1 and CDR2: SGHKS and YYEKEE (reference sequence). Trimming shortened V by 2 bases and J by 9 bases, and 22 bases separated the two germline ends. The CDR3 protein is CASSLLPSAEISTQYF. DNA for the CDR3: TGTGCCAGCAGCTTACTCCCTAGCGCGGAGATATCGACGCAGTATTTT.

The V and J genes are TRBV7-3 and TRBJ2-1, with 7 bases aligning to TRBD2. This CDR3 has 16 residues. Per the germline V gene, CDR1 is SGHTA and CDR2 is FQGTGA. J was trimmed by 0 bases and V by 8 bases; bases with no gene match: 10. CDR3 nucleotides: TGTGCCAGCGAAACTGGGAGGGCAAGCTCCTACAATGAGCAGTTCTTC. Amino acids: CASETGRASSYNEQFF.

The chain links TRBV7-2 to TRBJ2-5, with 7 bases identical to TRBD2. Trimming at V came to 5 bases and at J to 2 bases, leaving 5 bases not matched to a gene. Germline CDR1 is SGHTA and CDR2 is FQGNSA. The CDR3 loop spans 14 amino acids. The CDR3 DNA sequence: TGTGCCAGCAGCCGGCGGACTAGACAAGAGACCCAGTACTTC. It encodes CASSRRTRQETQYF.

This chain links TRBV6-5 with TRBJ2-1; TRBD2 matches at 7 bases. Trimming cost V 6 bases and J 2 bases; bases outside gene matches: 4. This CDR3 has 14 residues. Germline CDR1 and CDR2: MNHEY and SVGAGI. In DNA, the CDR3 is TGTGCCAGCAGCGCTAGCGGAGCCTACAATGAGCAGTTCTTC. Amino acid sequence: CASSASGAYNEQFF.